Shown below are 28 T cell receptor beta chains from a single sample sequenced in a study of blood T cells in healthy people across ages. A second roughly 6 to 11 cycle PCR used barcoded and J-beta primers. TCRdb called the 5' RACE reads again in MiXCR, with one record for every CDR3 protein. Among around 900,000 distinct CDR3 sequences listed, roughly 51% were seen once. Sequencing was performed on blood. The receptor source for this set is a woman in her sixties in good health.

The chain has TRBV12-3 or TRBV12-4 and TRBJ2-5; weak D call: TRBD1 (5 bases). The CDR3 length is 14 residues. V lost 5 bases and J lost 5, with 15 bases in between. The CDR3 reads CASSQATAPETQYF. CDR3 coding DNA: TGTGCCAGCAGTCAAGCGACAGCCCCGGAGACCCAGTACTTC.

A single count supports this clonotype. The CDR3 coding sequence is TGTGCCAGCAGTAAAACAGGGTTTAAAGGCTACGAGCAGTACTTC. It specifies CASSKTGFKGYEQYF. This chain links TRBV28 with TRBJ2-4, with D possibly TRBD1 on 6 matching bases. The J call could be wrong; TRBJ2-7 is a better fit for the DNA end. Germline loops: CDR1 MDHEN, CDR2 SYDVKM. The CDR3 covers 15 residues.

The V gene is TRBV25-1, the J gene TRBJ1-4; 7 positions agree with TRBD1. Trimming at V came to 4 bases and at J to 8 bases, leaving 13 bases not matched to a gene. The CDR3 loop spans 16 amino acids. Germline lookup yields CDR1 MGHDK and CDR2 SYGVNS. CDR3 amino acids: CASSGSTGEDWEKLFF. CDR3 sequence (DNA): TGTGCCAGCAGTGGATCCACAGGGGAGGATTGGGAAAAACTGTTTTTT. Full variable domain (outside the CDR3, taken from reference TRBV25-1 and TRBJ1-4): EADIYQTPRYLVIGTGKKITLECSQTMGHDKMYWYQQDPGMELHLIHYSYGVNSTEKGDLSSESTVSRIRTEHFPLTLESARPSHTSQYLCASSGSTGEDWEKLFFGSGTQLSVL.

The sample holds a few counts of this clonotype. The chain employs TRBV6-2 or TRBV6-3 and TRBJ1-4; 8 nucleotides align to TRBD1. The length of the CDR3 is 19 residues. Per germline, CDR1 MNHEY and CDR2 SVGEGT. V lost 4 bases to trimming and J lost 0 bases; unmatched junction nucleotides: 13. CDR3 nucleotides: TGTGCCAGCAGTTTACTACGGGACAGGCTGACGACAACTAATGAAAAACTGTTTTTT. Translating it yields CASSLLRDRLTTTNEKLFF.

The chain uses TRBV5-1 and TRBJ2-7; 14 positions agree with TRBD2. The CDR3 spans 16 residues. V was clipped by 3 bases and J by 4 bases; unmatched bases: 6. The germline V gene encodes CDR1 SGHRS and CDR2 YFSETQ. This chain's CDR3 is CASSWGGTSGSYEQYF. The CDR3 DNA is TGCGCCAGCAGCTGGGGGGGGACTAGCGGGAGTTACGAGCAGTACTTC. The full variable domain, its missing parts supplied by reference TRBV5-1 and TRBJ2-7, is KAGVTQTPRYLIKTRGQQVTLSCSPISGHRSVSWYQQTPGQGLQFLFEYFSETQRNKGNFPGRFSGRQFSNSRSEMNVSTLELGDSALYLCASSWGGTSGSYEQYFGPGTRLTVT.

The chain joins TRBV21-1 to TRBJ2-2. TRBV21-1 is a recognized pseudogene. This CDR3 spans 11 amino acids. The CDR3 DNA reads as TGTGCCACCAAGTTTCCCGGGGAGCTGTTTTTT. This encodes CATKFPGELFF.

This clonotype was observed once. The germline gene is not matched at one end of the junction; a read error may be the cause. The chain joins TRBV9 to TRBJ2-7; a possible D gene is TRBD2 (5 bases). CDR1 and CDR2 from the germline V gene are SGDLS and YYNGEE. The CDR3 loop spans 14 amino acids. The CDR3 loop reads CASSADGVSYVQYF. The CDR3 nucleotides are TGTGCCAGCAGCGCTGACGGGGTCTCCTACGTGCAGTACTTC.

For the CDR3, the DNA is TGCGCCAGCAGCCAAGATCTTATGACGGGGACTGGCGTCGAGACCCAGTACTTC. The encoded protein is CASSQDLMTGTGVETQYF. The genes are TRBV4-3 and TRBJ2-5; D might be TRBD2 (6 bases). Germline-derived CDR1 and CDR2 are LGHNA and YSLEER. This CDR3 region has 18 residues. V shed 0 bases and J shed 5 bases, with 22 bases lying between them.

This clonotype was seen only a few times. The chain uses TRBV5-1 and TRBJ2-1, with 12 bases fitting TRBD2. Germline V CDR1 and CDR2: SGHRS, YFSETQ. The V gene end was trimmed by 3 bases and the J gene end by 6 bases; junction bases not matched to a gene: 1. The CDR3 length is 14 residues. CDR3 sequence (DNA): TGCGCCAGCAGCTCACTAGCGGGAGGCAATGAGCAGTTCTTC. Encoded protein: CASSSLAGGNEQFF.

This clonotype was seen only a few times. V usage is TRBV20-1 and J usage is TRBJ2-7; D gene uncertain. The CDR3 is 15 amino acids. The germline V gene has CDR1 DFQATT and CDR2 SNEGSKA (reference sequence). The V and J ends lost 3 bases and 0 bases respectively, with 15 bases between them. This chain's CDR3 is CSASGVGKSSYEQYF. CDR3 in DNA: TGCAGTGCTAGTGGGGTGGGGAAAAGCTCCTACGAGCAGTACTTC.

This clonotype appeared once. V gene TRBV27 combines with J gene TRBJ2-1; 7 bases are shared with TRBD2. CDR3 length: 16 amino acids. The V and J ends lost 4 bases and 4 bases, in that order; junction bases with no gene match: 10. The germline V gene encodes CDR1 MNHEY and CDR2 SMNVEV (reference sequence). CDR3 region: CASSWGGSGVYNEQFF. The DNA for the CDR3 is TGTGCCAGCAGTTGGGGAGGGAGCGGGGTTTACAATGAGCAGTTCTTC.

This sequence joins TRBV7-2 and TRBJ2-1, with 14 bases matching TRBD2. Germline V gives CDR1 SGHTA, CDR2 FQGNSA. Trimming cost V 1 base and J 1 base; bases outside gene matches: 9. The CDR3 totals 20 residues. The CDR3 protein is CASSLEKTSGRAGSYNEQFF. As DNA, the CDR3 is TGTGCCAGCAGCTTAGAGAAGACTAGCGGGAGGGCCGGGTCCTACAATGAGCAGTTCTTC.

In its sample, this clonotype was seen a few times. This chain uses TRBV20-1 with TRBJ2-7; D ambiguous. The V and J ends lost 4 bases and 0 bases respectively, with 1 base between them. CDR1 and CDR2 from the germline V gene are DFQATT and SNEGSKA (reference sequence). This CDR3 is 10 amino acids long. The CDR3 loop is CSAISYEQYF. The DNA for the CDR3 is TGCAGTGCTATCTCCTACGAGCAGTACTTC.

This clonotype was detected many times. The V and J genes are TRBV28 and TRBJ2-7; TRBD2 is a possible D gene (5 bases). V was clipped by 3 bases and J by 2 bases, with 14 bases between them. This CDR3 region has 15 residues. Germline CDR1 reads MDHEN; CDR2 reads SYDVKM. Here the CDR3 reads CASSLGRQNTYEQYF. Written as DNA, the CDR3 is TGTGCCAGCAGTTTGGGGAGACAAAACACCTACGAGCAGTACTTC.

J is TRBJ1-4 and V is TRBV2; 8 bases are shared with TRBD1. The CDR3 is 13 residues long. Trimming took 6 bases from V and 8 from J; bases not matched to a gene: 5. CDR1 and CDR2 (germline): SNHLY, FYNNEI. The CDR3 loop is CASSLRDREKLFF. CDR3 DNA: TGTGCCAGCAGCCTCCGGGACAGGGAAAAACTGTTTTTT.

The chain combines TRBV6-2 or TRBV6-3 with TRBJ1-1; possible D gene TRBD1, 5 bases. V was pared by 5 bases and J by 10 bases, with 11 bases between. The CDR3 has 11 amino acids. Germline-derived CDR1 and CDR2 are MNHEY and SVGEGT. The CDR3 here is CASSSTGGAFF. CDR3 DNA: TGTGCCAGCAGTAGCACGGGGGGAGCTTTCTTT.

A word on this clonotype: At one boundary the junction diverges from the germline segment, which might be a read error. The chain employs TRBV7-2 and TRBJ2-3; 10 bases are a match to TRBD1. This CDR3 has 16 amino acids. Germline CDR1 is SGHTA and CDR2 is FQGNSA. The CDR3 DNA sequence: TGTGCCAGCAGCCCGCGGGACAGGGGTACAGCAGATACGCGGTATTTT. Translated: CASSPRDRGTADTRYF.

The V gene is TRBV4-1, the J gene TRBJ1-4; possible D gene TRBD1, 5 bases. Trimming stripped 2 bases from V and 8 bases from J, with 9 bases between. The CDR3 runs 13 residues. CDR1 MGHRA and CDR2 YSYEKL come from the germline V gene. CDR3 protein: CASSQWAGEKLFF. In nucleotides, the CDR3 is TGCGCCAGCAGCCAATGGGCAGGGGAAAAACTGTTTTTT.

This clonotype was counted a few times. The rearrangement uses TRBV2 and TRBJ2-3; the match to TRBD2 covers 9 bases. Germline V CDR1 and CDR2: SNHLY, FYNNEI. The J segment lost 4 bases and the V segment lost 6 bases, leaving 14 bases of the junction unmatched. There are 17 residues in the CDR3. The CDR3 nucleotides read TGTGCCAGCAGGAAAGAAGGGCTAGCGGGATCGGCAGATACGCAGTATTTT. Its protein is CASRKEGLAGSADTQYF.

The V and J genes are TRBV5-6 and TRBJ2-1; 10 nucleotides align to TRBD1. The CDR3 covers 17 residues. Germline V gene data show CDR1 as SGHDT and CDR2 as YYEEEE. The V and J ends lost 4 bases and 4 bases, in that order; junction bases with no gene match: 11. The CDR3 DNA follows: TGTGCCAGCAGCAAGGATTACCGGGACAGGGGATACAATGAGCAGTTCTTC. Amino acid sequence: CASSKDYRDRGYNEQFF.

The rearrangement joins TRBV3-1 to TRBJ2-1; 7 bases are a match to TRBD2. The V and J ends lost 0 bases and 7 bases, in that order; junction bases with no gene match: 18. Germline CDR1 and CDR2: LGHDT and YNNKEL (reference sequence). This CDR3 region has 19 residues. CDR3 coding DNA: TGTGCCAGCAGCCAAGAGAGAGCGGCGGGAGTATCTGGTAGGAATGAGCAGTTCTTC. This codes for CASSQERAAGVSGRNEQFF.

V usage is TRBV6-2 or TRBV6-3 and J usage is TRBJ1-1, with D uncertain. CDR3 size: 12 residues. Per the germline V gene, CDR1 is MNHEY and CDR2 is SVGEGT. V was pared by 5 bases and J by 5 bases, with 9 bases between. CDR3 region: CASSLRQTEAFF. DNA of the CDR3: TGTGCCAGCAGTCTCAGACAAACTGAAGCTTTCTTT.

The chain couples TRBV29-1 to TRBJ1-2; 10 bases are a match to TRBD1. CDR1 SQVTM and CDR2 ANQGSEA come from the germline V gene. Unmatched junction bases numbered 12, after V lost 6 bases and J lost 5 bases. This CDR3 contains 15 residues. CDR3 region: CSVPGGQGISYGYTF. CDR3 bases: TGCAGCGTGCCGGGGGGACAGGGGATTTCATATGGCTACACCTTC.

The V and J genes are TRBV27 and TRBJ2-1; 7 nucleotides align to TRBD1. The germline V gene encodes CDR1 MNHEY and CDR2 SMNVEV (reference sequence). This CDR3 contains 14 residues. The V segment lost 5 bases and the J segment 2 bases; nucleotides outside the gene matches: 3. CDR3 sequence: CASSVTGPYNEQFF. The CDR3 DNA sequence: TGTGCCAGCAGTGTGACAGGGCCCTACAATGAGCAGTTCTTC.

This chain connects TRBV5-1 to TRBJ1-6, with D unresolved. The V and J ends lost 4 bases and 0 bases respectively, with 8 bases between them. Germline lookup yields CDR1 SGHRS and CDR2 YFSETQ. This CDR3 is 15 amino acids long. The CDR3 is CASSVDDSYNSPLHF. CDR3 nucleotide sequence: TGCGCCAGCAGCGTGGACGACTCCTATAATTCACCCCTCCACTTT. Complete variable domain (other parts from reference TRBV5-1 and TRBJ1-6): KAGVTQTPRYLIKTRGQQVTLSCSPISGHRSVSWYQQTPGQGLQFLFEYFSETQRNKGNFPGRFSGRQFSNSRSEMNVSTLELGDSALYLCASSVDDSYNSPLHFGNGTRLTVT.

The CDR3 loop reads CASGAGDRLRETQYF. The CDR3 region has the DNA TGTGCCAGCGGAGCGGGAGATAGGTTAAGGGAGACCCAGTACTTC. The chain combines TRBV28 with TRBJ2-4; 8 positions match TRBD2. Judging by the DNA end, TRBJ2-5 fits better; the J call may be wrong. CDR1 and CDR2 from the germline V gene are MDHEN and SYDVKM. CDR3 length: 15 amino acids.

The chain combines TRBV28 with TRBJ2-5; D is perhaps TRBD1 (6 bases). V lost 7 bases, J lost 11 bases, and 32 bases lay in between. The CDR3 spans 17 residues. CDR1 and CDR2 from the germline V gene are MDHEN and SYDVKM. In DNA form, the CDR3 reads TGTGCCAGCAAAGCAGGCCGGACACAGGGCCTCCTACGAAAGCAGTACTTC. It codes for CASKAGRTQGLLRKQYF.

Notes on this clonotype: The junction departs from germline at one end; a sequencing error may be responsible. V usage is TRBV6-5 and J usage is TRBJ1-2; D not resolved. The CDR3 length is 14 residues. Per the germline V gene, CDR1 is MNHEY and CDR2 is SVGAGI. The CDR3 DNA follows: TGTGCCTGCAGTTACCGGGGAGTTGGCTATGGCTACACCTTC. Its protein is CACSYRGVGYGYTF.